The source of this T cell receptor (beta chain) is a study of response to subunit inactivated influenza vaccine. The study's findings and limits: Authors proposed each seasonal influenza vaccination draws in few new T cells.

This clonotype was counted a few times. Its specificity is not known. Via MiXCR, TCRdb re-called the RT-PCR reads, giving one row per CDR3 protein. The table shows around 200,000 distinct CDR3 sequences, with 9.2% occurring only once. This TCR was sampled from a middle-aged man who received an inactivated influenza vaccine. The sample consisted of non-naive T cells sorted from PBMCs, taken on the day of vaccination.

CDR3 nucleotide sequence: TGCAGTGCTAGGGGACTAGCGGGAAGCACAGATACGCAGTATTTT. Translation: CSARGLAGSTDTQYF. The rearrangement uses TRBV20-1 and TRBJ2-3; 13 bases agree with TRBD2. The germline gives CDR1 DFQATT, CDR2 SNEGSKA (reference sequence). The CDR3 is made up of 15 amino acids. With 3 bases clipped from V and 0 bases from J, the junction kept 0 bases outside the gene matches.